This T cell receptor beta chain is drawn from a study of cytomegalovirus exposure and HLA in healthy donors. Notes on the study in general: In a later analysis, HLA-C alleles had the fewest associated TCRs, DRB1 alleles the most. Some segments of the V type, notably TRBV6-2 and TRBV6-3, were excluded as indistinguishable. Sequencing artifact likely explains a cluster of highly shared sequence variants.

J was trimmed by 8 bases and V by 0 bases; bases with no gene match: 8. The germline gives CDR1 SGDLS, CDR2 YYNGEE. The CDR3 length is 16 residues. 60 Vbeta and 13 Jbeta primers were used in PCR. Under the authors' procedure: Unique TCR beta chains totaled around 86 million in a later count, with roughly 11 million of them shared. Sequencing was performed with immunoSEQ multiplex PCR; in TCRdb, only in-frame clones are kept and a portion is missing. That table gives V, J and clone size, and the DNA gave D and trimming. Among 150,000 to 200,000 clones, 80% were seen once, and the ten largest hold roughly 5%. As to this clone: Its specificity is not known.

This TCR came from a man between 25 and 39 years old in good health and CMV-seronegative. The chain couples TRBV9 to TRBJ2-1, with 10 bases that match TRBD2. Sequencing was performed on PBMCs. The CDR3 bases are TGTGCCAGCAGCGTAGGGGCTAGCGGGAGCCTCGATGAGCAGTTCTTC. It yields the protein CASSVGASGSLDEQFF.